This T cell receptor beta chain was obtained from a study of blood T cell repertoires in COVID-19. Germline loops: CDR1 LGHNA, CDR2 YNFKEQ. V was clipped by 1 base and J by 1 base, with 5 bases between them. The CDR3 totals 13 residues. Assay: immunoSEQ multiplex PCR; the TCRdb copy retains only in-frame clones and omits some. The sample has about 120,000 clones, 80% to 90% seen once. The chain joins TRBV4-2 to TRBJ2-7; D is uncertain. This TCR was sampled from a woman aged 70 to 79 with acute or convalescent COVID-19. Sequenced input: peripheral blood. The CDR3 DNA follows: TGTGCCAGCAGCCAAGCCCAGTCCTACGAGCAGTACTTC. Translated, it gives CASSQAQSYEQYF.